Below, one T cell receptor (beta chain) is given with its context. Its antigen is not known. The data stem from a study of regulatory and conventional T cells in RAG deficiency. Study-level points and caveats: Patient subsets had shorter CDR3s; Omenn Treg-Tconv overlap exceeded 85%. Sorted Omenn CD25-high CD127-low cells may not be bona fide Tregs. Omenn syndrome and CID/AS patients had around 100-fold fewer unique Treg TCR beta sequences, versus approximately 10-fold elsewhere. RAG-deficient patients showed markedly lower Shannon entropy and higher Simpson indices than control T-cell subsets.

The data were produced by immunoSEQ multiplex PCR, yet TCRdb's version contains in-frame clones alone and is incomplete. The top ten clones hold 0.51% of a sample with 45,000 to 50,000 clones, more than 80% of them seen once. The sorted conventional CD4+ T cells were CD25-low and CD127-high, with genomic DNA sequenced. These sequences were also reported in another study, on regulatory T cells. That paper notes: Primers: 52 TRBV forward and 13 TRBJ reverse.

The sequence was obtained from a human donor in good health. The sequenced material came from CD4+ effector T cells sorted from blood.

For the CDR3, the DNA is TGTGCCAGCAGCCCCGACAGGGGACCCTCCTACGAGCAGTACTTC. Translation: CASSPDRGPSYEQYF. V usage is TRBV6-1 and J usage is TRBJ2-7, with 8 bases lining up with TRBD1. The trim removed 6 bases at V and 0 bases at J, leaving 7 bases unmatched. The CDR3 has 15 residues. Germline-derived CDR1 and CDR2 are MNHNS and SASEGT.